These T cell receptor beta chains were read from a single sample in a study of early T cells in non-severe SARS-CoV-2 infection. MiXCR was run by TCRdb on the 5' RACE reads, yielding one entry per CDR3 protein. The data show about 80,000 distinct CDR3 sequences, with more than 10% seen just once and 1.1% held by the top ten. Sample: whole blood. These receptors all come from an adult who was a healthcare worker with PCR-confirmed SARS-CoV-2 infection or an uninfected control (not recorded which). Both conserved end residues are part of each CDR3. D genes are given only for firm matches. The size field is filled for only some rows; it gives once, few, many or a size class.

V	D	size	J	CDR3	DNA
TRBV9	TRBD2	few	TRBJ2-3	CASSSPSGVGDTQYF	TGTGCCAGCAGCTCCCCTAGCGGGGTTGGAGATACGCAGTATTTT
TRBV6-2/TRBV6-3	NA	few	TRBJ2-2	CAIQEQGLHTGELFF	TGTGCCATCCAAGAACAGGGCCTACACACCGGGGAGCTGTTTTTT
TRBV27	TRBD1	NA	TRBJ1-5	CASSQTGRRPQHF	TGTGCCAGCTCTCAGACAGGGCGGCGGCCCCAGCATTTT
TRBV27	TRBD2	many	TRBJ2-7	CASSLLAGAPYEQYF	TGTGCCAGCAGTTTACTAGCGGGAGCCCCCTACGAGCAGTACTTC
TRBV29-1	NA	NA	TRBJ2-1	CSVERSRTSYNEQFF	TGCAGCGTTGAAAGGTCCCGGACCTCCTACAATGAGCAGTTCTTC
TRBV15	NA	NA	TRBJ2-3	CATSRDQAGPPTF	TGTGCCACCAGCAGAGATCAGGCGGGGCCTCCAACTTTT
TRBV7-8	TRBD1	many	TRBJ2-7	CASSSDRGDEQYF	TGTGCCAGCAGCTCTGACAGGGGGGACGAGCAGTACTTC
TRBV24-1	NA	many	TRBJ1-5	CATSDPGDNQPQHF	TGTGCCACCAGTGACCCCGGAGACAATCAGCCCCAGCATTTT
TRBV7-9	NA	NA	TRBJ1-2	CASSQRYGYTF	TGTGCCAGCAGCCAGCGCTATGGCTACACCTTC
TRBV27	NA	NA	TRBJ1-2	CASSLSLRGYGYTF	TGTGCCAGCAGTTTATCCCTTAGAGGTTATGGCTACACCTTC
TRBV4-2	TRBD1	many	TRBJ2-5	CASSQGGQSFGETQYF	TGTGCCAGCAGCCAAGGGGGACAGTCCTTCGGGGAGACCCAGTACTTC
TRBV5-1	NA	many	TRBJ2-7	CASSSPPAHEQYF	TGCGCCAGCAGCTCCCCTCCAGCACACGAGCAGTACTTC
TRBV6-5	TRBD2	many	TRBJ2-5	CASSPHRGGPSQETQYF	TGTGCCAGCAGCCCTCATCGGGGGGGGCCCTCTCAAGAGACCCAGTACTTC
TRBV4-2	TRBD2	few	TRBJ2-1	CASSPPGAGGQFF	TGTGCCAGCAGCCCCCCAGGTGCGGGGGGGCAGTTCTTC
TRBV19	NA	many	TRBJ2-4	CASSTGDVQYF	TGTGCCAGTAGTACGGGAGACGTTCAGTACTTC
TRBV10-3	TRBD1	few	TRBJ1-1	CAISAGGGGTEAFF	TGTGCCATCAGCGCAGGGGGCGGGGGCACTGAAGCTTTCTTT
TRBV4-3	NA	many	TRBJ2-2	CASSQDLGTNTGELFF	TGCGCCAGCAGCCAAGATTTAGGGACAAACACCGGGGAGCTGTTTTTT
TRBV9	NA	few	TRBJ2-3	CASSVEPRSDTQYF	TGTGCCAGCAGCGTAGAACCGAGGTCAGATACGCAGTATTTT
TRBV6-6	NA	NA	TRBJ2-7	CASSRAPEGYEQYF	TGTGCCAGCAGCCGGGCCCCGGAGGGCTACGAGCAGTACTTC
TRBV25-1	NA	few	TRBJ2-2	CASLSRPTGELFF	TGTGCCAGCCTGAGTAGGCCCACCGGGGAGCTGTTTTTT
TRBV12-3/TRBV12-4	NA	few	TRBJ1-1	CASSPGDRTSLF	TGTGCCAGCAGTCCCGGGGACCGGACTTCCCTCTTT
TRBV6-1	NA	NA	TRBJ1-5	CASSGFSNQPQHF	TGTGCCAGCAGCGGTTTTAGCAATCAGCCCCAGCATTTT
TRBV20-1	NA	NA	TRBJ1-5	CSARERGNQPQHF	TGCAGTGCTAGGGAGCGGGGAAATCAGCCCCAGCATTTT
TRBV28	NA	NA	TRBJ1-5	CASSSFHSNQPQHF	TGTGCCAGCAGTTCGTTCCATAGCAATCAGCCCCAGCATTTT
TRBV24-1	NA	many	TRBJ2-2	CATSDQTDTGELFF	TGTGCCACCAGTGATCAGACAGACACCGGGGAGCTGTTTTTT
TRBV11-2	NA	many	TRBJ1-5	CASSPQPPRILGNQPQHF	TGTGCCAGCAGCCCCCAACCCCCCAGGATCTTGGGCAATCAGCCCCAGCATTTT
TRBV7-2	TRBD2	few	TRBJ2-1	CASSLVREDEQFF	TGTGCCAGCAGCTTAGTGCGGGAGGACGAGCAGTTCTTC
TRBV7-6	NA	few	TRBJ2-7	CASSPEKNEQYF	TGTGCCAGCAGCCCCGAGAAAAACGAGCAGTACTTC